One and the same sample provided the 5 T cell receptor beta chains below, sequenced in a study of low-dose radiotherapy and immunotherapy resistance in tumors. The time point was: after trial treatment. Treatment denoted: LDRT plus nivolumab, ipilimumab, low-dose cyclophosphamide and aspirin (RACIN trial). Alpha- and beta-chain coverage of first-strand cDNA came from TRAV- and TRBV-specific primers. A roughly 19-cycle PCR with a constant-region primer and V-primer adapter amplified TCRs. TCRdb re-analysed the reads in MiXCR, keeping a single row per CDR3 protein. Of roughly 100,000 distinct CDR3 sequences in the sample, 20% to 25% are singletons; the top ten hold roughly 12%. The sequencing here drew on PBMCs, taken after low-dose radiotherapy plus immunotherapy. Every receptor here comes from a female donor with ovarian cancer.

This rearrangement joins TRBV6-6 to TRBJ1-5, with unresolved D. CDR1 and CDR2 (germline): MNHNY, SVGAGI (reference sequence). The CDR3 totals 14 residues. Trimming took 0 bases from V and 5 from J, leaving 8 bases between them. For the CDR3, the DNA is TGTGCCAGCAGTTACTCTCTAGGGTATCAGCCCCAGCATTTT. Amino acids: CASSYSLGYQPQHF.

V usage is TRBV5-1 and J usage is TRBJ1-5; 10 bases align to TRBD1. This CDR3 comprises 15 residues. Unmatched junction bases numbered 3, after V lost 2 bases and J lost 4 bases. CDR1 is SGHRS and CDR2 is YFSETQ in the germline V gene. The CDR3 coding sequence is TGCGCCAGCAGCTTATGGACAGGGGGGAATCAGCCCCAGCATTTT. It encodes CASSLWTGGNQPQHF.

This clonotype was detected ten times or more. CDR3 DNA: TGCAGCGTTGACAGGACTAACTATGGCTACACCTTC. Its translation: CSVDRTNYGYTF. V gene TRBV29-1 combines with J gene TRBJ1-2; D not resolved. The CDR3 consists of 12 residues. Germline CDR1 and CDR2: SQVTM and ANQGSEA. The germline V and J ends were trimmed by 3 bases and 0 bases, with 5 bases remaining between them.

At least ten counts were recorded for this clonotype. The V gene is TRBV12-3 or TRBV12-4, the J gene TRBJ2-3, with 10 bases aligning to TRBD2. V was pared by 1 base and J by 2 bases, with 3 bases of the junction left unmatched. The CDR3 runs 16 residues. CDR3 nucleotide sequence: TGTGCCAGCAGTTTAGGGACTAGCGGAAACACAGATACGCAGTATTTT. This sequence encodes CASSLGTSGNTDTQYF.

This clonotype has a handful of counts. J is TRBJ2-3 and V is TRBV20-1; TRBD2 matches 10 bases. The CDR3 sequence is 15 residues long. Germline loops: CDR1 DFQATT, CDR2 SNEGSKA (reference sequence). The V segment lost 1 base and the J segment 3 bases; nucleotides outside the gene matches: 4. The CDR3 loop reads CSARAVAGGTDTQYF. CDR3 bases: TGCAGTGCTAGAGCAGTAGCGGGGGGAACAGATACGCAGTATTTT.